The 24 T cell receptor beta chains given below trace back to one sample, sequenced in a study of blood T cell repertoires in COVID-19. The repertoire was sequenced with immunoSEQ multiplex PCR; TCRdb's copy has only in-frame clones and lacks some. The sample gives 450,000 to 500,000 clones, approximately 90% of which show up once; approximately 8% is in the top ten. Sequencing was carried out using PBMCs or T cells enriched from blood (not recorded which). Receptors originate from an older woman who had recovered from COVID-19.

The CDR3 coding sequence is TGTGCCAGCCACGGACAGGGCGCCACAGATACGCAGTATTTT. This gives the protein CASHGQGATDTQYF. The chain carries TRBV14 and TRBJ2-3; TRBD1 agrees at 8 bases. V trimming: 8 bases; J trimming: 2 bases; junction bases outside the gene matches: 6. CDR3 length: 14 amino acids. Germline V lookup: CDR1 SGHDN, CDR2 FVKESK.

V gene TRBV5-5 combines with J gene TRBJ1-4; 7 bases map to TRBD1. CDR3 length: 14 residues. The ends lost 4 bases at V and 3 bases at J; junction bases unmatched: 3. Germline V gene data show CDR1 as SGHKS and CDR2 as YYEKEE (reference sequence). The CDR3 coding sequence is TGTGCCAGCAGCGTGGGACAGCCTAATGAAAAACTGTTTTTT. Amino acids: CASSVGQPNEKLFF.

DNA of the CDR3: TGTGCAAGTCGCCATCCTCAGGGGGCGCGGGGCAATCAGCCCCAGCATTTT. Translation: CASRHPQGARGNQPQHF. The chain couples TRBV12-2 to TRBJ1-5; the table's D call TRBD1 went unverified against the DNA. TRBV12-2 is a recognized pseudogene. The CDR3 length is 17 residues.

This chain joins TRBV19 and TRBJ1-5, with a possible D match to TRBD1 (5 bases). The CDR3 sequence is 12 residues long. V was clipped by 9 bases and J by 4 bases, with 10 bases between them. Germline V gene lookup returns CDR1 LNHDA and CDR2 SQIVND (reference sequence). CDR3 amino acids: CASRGRNQPQHF. The CDR3 coding sequence is TGTGCCAGCCGGGGGAGGAATCAGCCCCAGCATTTT.

The J gene is TRBJ2-1, the V gene TRBV11-3, with a tentative D call TRBD2 (5 bases). The V end was cut by 5 bases, the J end by 4 bases, with 12 bases between. Germline values: CDR1 SGHNT, CDR2 YENEEA. The length of the CDR3 is 14 residues. The CDR3 is CASSHRRGYNEQFF. As DNA, the CDR3 is TGTGCCAGCAGCCACCGAAGAGGGTACAATGAGCAGTTCTTC.

V is TRBV27 and J is TRBJ1-2; D is undetermined. The CDR3 is made up of 14 amino acids. The V end was cut by 2 bases, the J end by 6 bases, with 13 bases between. The germline V gene encodes CDR1 MNHEY and CDR2 SMNVEV (reference sequence). CDR3 loop: CASSLSGSVNGYTF. For the CDR3, the DNA is TGTGCCAGCAGTTTAAGTGGTTCGGTAAATGGCTACACCTTC.

The chain has TRBV10-3 and TRBJ2-2; the D gene is possibly TRBD2 (6 bases). The CDR3 is made up of 15 amino acids. The germline CDR1 and CDR2 sequences are ENHRY and SYGVKD. V was clipped by 6 bases and J by 6 bases, with 17 bases between them. CDR3 in amino acids: CAISRELTDSGELFF. The CDR3 nucleotides read TGTGCCATCAGCCGGGAGCTAACAGACTCCGGGGAGCTGTTTTTT.

This sequence joins TRBV3-1 (or the pseudogene TRBV3-2) and TRBJ1-5, with no clear D. V was clipped by 4 bases and J by 3 bases, with 13 bases between them. Germline CDR1 LGHDT, CDR2 YNNKEL (reference sequence). The CDR3 is made up of 15 amino acids. The CDR3 sequence is CASSPSENLNQPQHF. The CDR3 DNA follows: TGTGCCAGCAGCCCCAGCGAAAATCTCAATCAGCCCCAGCATTTT.

The count of this clone is one. This chain connects TRBV15 to TRBJ1-3; tentative D call: TRBD1 (5 bases). CDR3 size: 17 residues. The germline V and J ends were trimmed by 1 base and 0 bases, with 13 bases remaining between them. Germline-derived CDR1 and CDR2 are LNHNV and YYDKDF (reference sequence). The CDR3 region is CATSRGFAGTSGNTIYF. CDR3 bases: TGTGCCACCAGCAGAGGCTTTGCGGGGACCTCTGGAAACACCATATATTTT.

V and J are TRBV2 and TRBJ2-2, with D maybe TRBD1 (5 bases). The CDR3 is 14 residues long. Germline values: CDR1 SNHLY, CDR2 FYNNEI. V was trimmed by 7 bases and J by 2 bases, leaving 11 bases between them. The CDR3 coding sequence is TGTGCCAGCACTGTGACAGTAAACACCGGGGAGCTGTTTTTT. It yields the protein CASTVTVNTGELFF.

The genes are TRBV7-9 and TRBJ2-1, with 7 bases identical to TRBD2. This CDR3 comprises 12 residues. The junction had 3 bases not matched to a gene; V was cut back by 6 bases and J by 7 bases. Germline V CDR1 and CDR2: SEHNR, FQNEAQ (reference sequence). The CDR3, as DNA: TGTGCCAGCAGACTAGCGTTGAATGAGCAGTTCTTC. Its translation: CASRLALNEQFF.

The chain employs TRBV19 and TRBJ2-2, with 10 bases matching TRBD2. V trimming: 5 bases; J trimming: 5 bases; junction bases outside the gene matches: 5. The CDR3 sequence is 15 residues long. In germline, CDR1 is LNHDA, CDR2 SQIVND (reference sequence). This chain's CDR3 is CASSRASGGTGELFF. Here the CDR3 DNA reads TGTGCCAGTAGTCGGGCTAGCGGGGGAACCGGGGAGCTGTTTTTT.

V is TRBV11-2 and J is TRBJ2-7, with 9 bases aligning to TRBD1. Trimming took 0 bases from V and 6 from J; bases not matched to a gene: 3. CDR3 size: 14 residues. The V gene's germline CDR1 is SGHAT and CDR2 FQNNGV. In DNA, the CDR3 is TGTGCCAGCAGCTTAGAACAGGGGGCCTTCGAGCAGTACGTC. Its protein product is CASSLEQGAFEQYV.

V and J are TRBV19 and TRBJ2-2; D possibly corresponds to TRBD2 (6 bases). From germline, CDR1 is LNHDA and CDR2 SQIVND (reference sequence). The CDR3 totals 12 residues. V lost 6 bases to trimming and J lost 4 bases, with 6 bases between them. The CDR3, as DNA: TGTGCCAGTAGGGGGGGCACCGGGGAGCTGTTTTTT. It codes for CASRGGTGELFF. Filled out from reference TRBV19 and TRBJ2-2, the complete variable domain reads DGGITQSPKYLFRKEGQNVTLSCEQNLNHDAMYWYRQDPGQGLRLIYYSQIVNDFQKGDIAEGYSVSREKKESFPLTVTSAQKNPTAFYLCASRGGTGELFFGEGSRLTVL.

V and J are TRBV5-1 and TRBJ2-2; D is undetermined. CDR1 and CDR2 from the germline V gene are SGHRS and YFSETQ. The CDR3 is 17 residues long. The V gene lost 4 bases and the J gene lost 3 bases, with 19 bases spanning the gap. This chain's CDR3 is CASSRPRLLTDTGELFF. The CDR3 DNA is TGCGCCAGCAGCCGCCCCCGACTCCTGACCGACACCGGGGAGCTGTTTTTT.

The chain links TRBV29-1 to TRBJ1-2; unclear D gene. Trimming cost V 6 bases and J 0 bases, with 17 bases left between them. CDR1 is SQVTM, CDR2 ANQGSEA, per germline. The length of the CDR3 is 15 residues. CDR3: CSVWERDPTNYGYTF. The CDR3 DNA sequence: TGCAGCGTATGGGAACGGGATCCCACTAACTATGGCTACACCTTC.

The V call is TRBV4-1, the J call TRBJ2-2, with TRBD2 identical over 11 bases. Germline CDR1 is MGHRA and CDR2 is YSYEKL. This CDR3 has 18 residues. The ends lost 1 base at V and 1 base at J; junction bases unmatched: 5. The CDR3 protein is CASSQVILAGGNTGELFF. Written as DNA, the CDR3 is TGCGCCAGCAGCCAAGTAATCCTAGCGGGGGGGAACACCGGGGAGCTGTTTTTT.

This clone showed up just a few times. The chain uses TRBV3-1 (or the pseudogene TRBV3-2) and TRBJ1-5; a possible D gene is TRBD1 (6 bases). The CDR3 extends over 17 amino acids. V lost 1 base, J lost 9 bases, and 22 bases lay in between. CDR1 and CDR2 (germline): LGHDT, YNNKEL (reference sequence). Here the CDR3 reads CASSQGRSTDRLRPQHF. The CDR3 region has the DNA TGTGCCAGCAGCCAAGGCCGTAGTACGGACAGACTTCGGCCCCAGCATTTT.

V gene TRBV3-1 (or the pseudogene TRBV3-2) combines with J gene TRBJ1-1; D gene uncertain. The V gene's germline CDR1 is LGHDT and CDR2 YNNKEL (reference sequence). V lost 1 base to trimming and J lost 1 base, with 13 bases between them. The CDR3 spans 16 residues. In nucleotides, the CDR3 is TGTGCCAGCAGCCAAGGGCCCAACGTTAAGAACACTGAAGCTTTCTTT. Translation gives CASSQGPNVKNTEAFF.

This clone appeared many times. This chain joins TRBV21-1 and TRBJ2-7; TRBD1, the table's D call, was not compared with the DNA. TRBV21-1 is noted as a pseudogene. The CDR3 extends over 16 amino acids. CDR3 loop: CASSKGRDSSRYEQYF. CDR3 nucleotide sequence: TGTGCCAGCAGCAAAGGACGGGACAGTTCACGCTACGAGCAGTACTTC.

This clone turned up a few times. V and J are TRBV5-1 and TRBJ1-4; perhaps TRBD1 as D (6 bases). The V gene lost 0 bases and the J gene lost 8 bases, with 11 bases spanning the gap. CDR1 is SGHRS, CDR2 YFSETQ, per germline. CDR3 length: 14 amino acids. The CDR3 region has the DNA TGCGCCAGCAGCTTGGACAGGGACGGCGAAAAACTGTTTTTT. Translated: CASSLDRDGEKLFF.

The chain uses TRBV12-3 or TRBV12-4 and TRBJ1-2; weak D call: TRBD1 (6 bases). The CDR3 has 13 amino acids. V gave up 6 bases and J gave up 4 bases, with 12 bases separating them. The CDR3 nucleotides read TGTGCCAGCAGCCACAGGGTGTTCTATGGCTACACCTTC. Amino acid sequence: CASSHRVFYGYTF.

V is TRBV9 and J is TRBJ2-5; D gene uncertain. Germline V gene data show CDR1 as SGDLS and CDR2 as YYNGEE. V was cut by 0 bases and J by 7 bases, with 19 bases left in between. The CDR3 has 16 amino acids. The CDR3, as DNA: TGTGCCAGCAGCGTAGCTTTAGATCACGGTCAGGTGACCCAGTACTTC. Protein sequence: CASSVALDHGQVTQYF.

The CDR3, as DNA: TGTGCCAGCAGCTTACGGGGTCTGAAGACCCAGTACTTC. This gives the protein CASSLRGLKTQYF. The genes are TRBV7-8 and TRBJ2-5; maybe TRBD2 (5 bases). V was clipped by 2 bases and J by 6 bases, with 10 bases between them. CDR1 is SGHVS, CDR2 FQNEAQ, per germline. This CDR3 spans 13 amino acids.